This T cell receptor (beta chain) was identified during a study of CD4 T cells in relation to SARS-CoV-2 and coronaviruses. Across the whole study: PBMCs were cultured with antigen for approximately nine days before TCR beta sequencing.

Unexposed donor CD4+ T cells date from about 2011-2018, before the COVID-19 pandemic. CD4+ T cells were isolated from the cells after about ten days of culture. As cell numbers allowed, unexposed-donor CD4+ T cells faced SARS-CoV-2 S/N and four cold-coronavirus spikes. Each well had approximately 2.2 million PBMCs in approximately 5.1% human AB serum with IL-2. This table comes from immunoSEQ multiplex PCR, and its TCRdb copy is limited to in-frame clones, with some not included. Of about 25,000 clones in the sample, approximately 78% are singletons; the top ten hold approximately 13%. This clone was found a few times. Its antigen is undetermined. The sequence was collected from a human donor in good health. The sequenced material came from CD4+ T cells from PBMCs, cultured in vitro.

CDR3 amino acids: CASSGTSGRQFF. The CDR3 coding sequence is TGTGCCAGCAGCGGGACTAGCGGGCGCCAGTTCTTC. The chain has TRBV12-3 or TRBV12-4 and TRBJ2-1, with TRBD2 identical over 12 bases. J lost 13 bases, V lost 6 bases, and 4 bases had no gene match. This CDR3 contains 12 residues.